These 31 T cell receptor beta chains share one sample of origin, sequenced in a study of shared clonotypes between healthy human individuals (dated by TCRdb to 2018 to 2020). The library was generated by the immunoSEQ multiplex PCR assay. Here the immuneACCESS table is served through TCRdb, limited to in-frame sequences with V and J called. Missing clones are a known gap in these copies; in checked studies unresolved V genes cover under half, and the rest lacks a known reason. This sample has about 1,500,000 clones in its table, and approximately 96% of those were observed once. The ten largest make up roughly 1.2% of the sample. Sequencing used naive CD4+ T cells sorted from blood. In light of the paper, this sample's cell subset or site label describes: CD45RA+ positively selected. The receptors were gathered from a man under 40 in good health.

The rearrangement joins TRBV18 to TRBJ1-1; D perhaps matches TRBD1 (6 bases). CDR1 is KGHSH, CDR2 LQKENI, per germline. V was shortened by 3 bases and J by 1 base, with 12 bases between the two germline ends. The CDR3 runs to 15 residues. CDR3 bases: TGTGCCAGCTCACCCTGGGACATACCGAACACTGAAGCTTTCTTT. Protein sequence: CASSPWDIPNTEAFF.

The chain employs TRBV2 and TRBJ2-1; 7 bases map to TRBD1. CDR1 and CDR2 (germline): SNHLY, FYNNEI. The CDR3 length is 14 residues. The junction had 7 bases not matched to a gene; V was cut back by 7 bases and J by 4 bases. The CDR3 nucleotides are TGTGCCAGCACAAACGACAGGGCGTACAATGAGCAGTTCTTC. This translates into CASTNDRAYNEQFF.

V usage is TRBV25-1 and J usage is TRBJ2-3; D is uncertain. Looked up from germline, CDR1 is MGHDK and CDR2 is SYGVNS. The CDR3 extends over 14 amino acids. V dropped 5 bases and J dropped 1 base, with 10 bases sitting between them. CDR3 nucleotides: TGTGCCAGCAGTCTTCGAGAAGGCACAGATACGCAGTATTTT. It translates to CASSLREGTDTQYF. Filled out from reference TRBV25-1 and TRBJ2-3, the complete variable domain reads EADIYQTPRYLVIGTGKKITLECSQTMGHDKMYWYQQDPGMELHLIHYSYGVNSTEKGDLSSESTVSRIRTEHFPLTLESARPSHTSQYLCASSLREGTDTQYFGPGTRLTVL.

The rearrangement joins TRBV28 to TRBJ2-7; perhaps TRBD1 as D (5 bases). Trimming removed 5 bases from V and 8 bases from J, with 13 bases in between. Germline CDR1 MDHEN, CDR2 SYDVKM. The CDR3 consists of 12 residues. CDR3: CASSLQGPQQYF. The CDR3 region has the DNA TGTGCCAGCAGTCTTCAGGGTCCTCAGCAGTACTTC.

Written as DNA, the CDR3 is TGTGCCAGCAGTTCACAGGGCTTCACCTTAGCCAAAAACATTCAGTACTTC. Its translation is CASSSQGFTLAKNIQYF. V is TRBV28 and J is TRBJ2-4; D may be TRBD1 (6 bases). Trimming took 4 bases from V and 0 from J, leaving 16 bases between them. The CDR3 length is 17 residues. Germline CDR1 is MDHEN and CDR2 is SYDVKM.

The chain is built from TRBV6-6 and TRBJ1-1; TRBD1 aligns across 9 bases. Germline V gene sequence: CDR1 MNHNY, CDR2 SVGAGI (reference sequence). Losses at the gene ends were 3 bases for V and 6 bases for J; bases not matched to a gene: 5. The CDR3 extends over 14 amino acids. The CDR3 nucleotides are TGTGCCAGCAGTTATCAGGGGACAGGGCCTGAAGCTTTCTTT. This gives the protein CASSYQGTGPEAFF.

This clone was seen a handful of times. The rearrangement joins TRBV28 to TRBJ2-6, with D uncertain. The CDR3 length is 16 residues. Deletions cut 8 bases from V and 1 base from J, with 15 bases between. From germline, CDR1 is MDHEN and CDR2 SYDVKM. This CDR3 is CASQTLSASGANVLTF. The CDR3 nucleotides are TGTGCCAGCCAAACCCTCTCCGCATCTGGGGCCAACGTCCTGACTTTC.

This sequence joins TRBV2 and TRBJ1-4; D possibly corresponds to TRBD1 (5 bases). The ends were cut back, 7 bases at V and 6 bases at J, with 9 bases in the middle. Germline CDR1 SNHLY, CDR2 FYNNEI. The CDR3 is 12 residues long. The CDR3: CASTGQDEKLFF. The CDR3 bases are TGTGCCAGCACAGGGCAGGATGAAAAACTGTTTTTT.

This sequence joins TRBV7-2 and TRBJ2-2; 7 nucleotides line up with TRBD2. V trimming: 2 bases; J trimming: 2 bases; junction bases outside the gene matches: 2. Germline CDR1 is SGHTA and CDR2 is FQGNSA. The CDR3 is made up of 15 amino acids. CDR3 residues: CASSLSGINTGELFF. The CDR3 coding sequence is TGTGCCAGCAGCTTAAGCGGGATAAACACCGGGGAGCTGTTTTTT.

The CDR3: CASKQQSYNEQFF. In nucleotides, the CDR3 is TGTGCCAGTAAACAGCAATCATACAATGAGCAGTTCTTC. The chain combines TRBV19 with TRBJ2-1, with no clear D. The CDR3 covers 13 residues. V dropped 7 bases and J dropped 4 bases, with 11 bases sitting between them. Germline V gene lookup returns CDR1 LNHDA and CDR2 SQIVND (reference sequence).

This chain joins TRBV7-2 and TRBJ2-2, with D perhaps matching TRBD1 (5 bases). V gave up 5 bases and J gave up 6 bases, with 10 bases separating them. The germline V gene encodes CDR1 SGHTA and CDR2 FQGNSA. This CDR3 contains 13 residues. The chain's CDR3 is CASSVQEPGELFF. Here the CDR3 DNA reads TGTGCCAGCAGCGTACAGGAGCCCGGGGAGCTGTTTTTT.

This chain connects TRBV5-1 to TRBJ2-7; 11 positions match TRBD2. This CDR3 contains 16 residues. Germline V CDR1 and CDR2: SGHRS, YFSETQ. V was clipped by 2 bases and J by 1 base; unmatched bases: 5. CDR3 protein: CASSLTSGSGSYEQYF. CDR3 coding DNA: TGCGCCAGCAGCTTAACTAGCGGGAGTGGGTCCTACGAGCAGTACTTC.

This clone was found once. The chain's CDR3 is CASSLDWGNEQFF. The CDR3 DNA follows: TGTGCCAGCAGTTTGGACTGGGGTAATGAGCAGTTCTTC. The chain recombines TRBV2 with TRBJ2-1; TRBD2 might be the D (5 bases). Trimming pared 5 bases from V and 7 bases from J, leaving 12 bases between. This CDR3 has 13 residues. Germline loops: CDR1 SNHLY, CDR2 FYNNEI.

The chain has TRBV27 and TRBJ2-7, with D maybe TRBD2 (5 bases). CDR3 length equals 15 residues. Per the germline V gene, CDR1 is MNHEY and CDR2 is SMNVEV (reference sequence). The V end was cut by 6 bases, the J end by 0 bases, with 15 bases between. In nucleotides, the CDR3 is TGTGCCAGCAGCTTCAGAGCGGCTAACTCCTACGAGCAGTACTTC. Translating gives CASSFRAANSYEQYF.

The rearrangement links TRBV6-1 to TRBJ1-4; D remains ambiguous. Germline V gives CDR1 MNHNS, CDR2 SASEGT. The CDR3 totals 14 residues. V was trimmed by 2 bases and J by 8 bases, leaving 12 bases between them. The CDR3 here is CASSEYVSREKLFF. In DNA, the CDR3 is TGTGCCAGCAGTGAATACGTTTCGAGGGAAAAACTGTTTTTT.

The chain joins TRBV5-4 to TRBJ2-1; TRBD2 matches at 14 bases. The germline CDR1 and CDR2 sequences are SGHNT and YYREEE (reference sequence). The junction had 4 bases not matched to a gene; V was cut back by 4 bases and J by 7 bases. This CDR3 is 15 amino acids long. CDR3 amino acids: CASSVGLAGDNEQFF. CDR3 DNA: TGTGCCAGCAGCGTGGGACTAGCGGGAGATAATGAGCAGTTCTTC. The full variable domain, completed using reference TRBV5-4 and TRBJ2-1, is ETGVTQSPTHLIKTRGQQVTLRCSSQSGHNTVSWYQQALGQGPQFIFQYYREEENGRGNFPPRFSGLQFPNYSSELNVNALELDDSALYLCASSVGLAGDNEQFFGPGTRLTVL.

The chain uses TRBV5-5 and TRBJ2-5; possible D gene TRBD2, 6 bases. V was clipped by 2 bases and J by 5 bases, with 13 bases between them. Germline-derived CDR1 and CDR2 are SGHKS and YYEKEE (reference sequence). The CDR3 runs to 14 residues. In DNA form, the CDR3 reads TGTGCCAGCAGCTTTCGGGGACTCGGGGAGACCCAGTACTTC. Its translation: CASSFRGLGETQYF.

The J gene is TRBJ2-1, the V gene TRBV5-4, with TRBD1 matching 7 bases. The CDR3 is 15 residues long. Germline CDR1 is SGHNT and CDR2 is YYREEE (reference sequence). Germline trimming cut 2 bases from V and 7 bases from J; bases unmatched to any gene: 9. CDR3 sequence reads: CASSFTTGWSNEQFF. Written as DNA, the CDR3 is TGTGCCAGCAGCTTCACGACAGGGTGGTCAAATGAGCAGTTCTTC.

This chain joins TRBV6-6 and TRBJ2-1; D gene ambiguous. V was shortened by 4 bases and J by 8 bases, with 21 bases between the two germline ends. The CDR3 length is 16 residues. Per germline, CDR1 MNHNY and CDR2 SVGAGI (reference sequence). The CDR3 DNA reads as TGTGCCAGCAGTTTGTCCCCGCCCACGCCCCGCGATGAGCAGTTCTTC. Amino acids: CASSLSPPTPRDEQFF.

The CDR3 bases are TGTGCCAGCAGACAACTAGACACCGGGGAGCTGTTTTTT. Translating it yields CASRQLDTGELFF. V and J are TRBV28 and TRBJ2-2, with D possibly TRBD2 on 5 matching bases. V was clipped by 6 bases and J by 3 bases, with 8 bases between them. This CDR3 comprises 13 residues. Germline-derived CDR1 and CDR2 are MDHEN and SYDVKM.

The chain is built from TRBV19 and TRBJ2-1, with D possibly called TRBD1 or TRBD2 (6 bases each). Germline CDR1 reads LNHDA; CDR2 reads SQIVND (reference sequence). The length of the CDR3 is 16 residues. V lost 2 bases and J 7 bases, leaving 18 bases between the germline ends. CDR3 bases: TGTGCCAGTAGTATAATGGGCGGGACAAAACCAAATGAGCAGTTCTTC. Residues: CASSIMGGTKPNEQFF.

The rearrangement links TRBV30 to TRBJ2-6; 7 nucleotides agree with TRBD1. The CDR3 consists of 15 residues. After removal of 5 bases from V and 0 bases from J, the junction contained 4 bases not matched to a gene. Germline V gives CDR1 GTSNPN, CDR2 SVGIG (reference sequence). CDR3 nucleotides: TGTGCCTGGCGGGGACAGACCTCTGGGGCCAACGTCCTGACTTTC. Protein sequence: CAWRGQTSGANVLTF. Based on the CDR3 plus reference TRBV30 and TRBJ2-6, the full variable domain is SQTIHQWPATLVQPVGSPLSLECTVEGTSNPNLYWYRQAAGRGLQLLFYSVGIGQISSEVPQNLSASRPQDRQFILSSKKLLLSDSGFYLCAWRGQTSGANVLTFGAGSRLTVL.

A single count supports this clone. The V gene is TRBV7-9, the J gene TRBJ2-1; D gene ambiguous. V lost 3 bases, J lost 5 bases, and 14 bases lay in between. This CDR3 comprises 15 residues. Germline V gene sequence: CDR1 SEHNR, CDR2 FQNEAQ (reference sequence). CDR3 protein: CASSFGRLDDNEQFF. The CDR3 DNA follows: TGTGCCAGCAGCTTCGGCAGACTGGACGACAATGAGCAGTTCTTC.

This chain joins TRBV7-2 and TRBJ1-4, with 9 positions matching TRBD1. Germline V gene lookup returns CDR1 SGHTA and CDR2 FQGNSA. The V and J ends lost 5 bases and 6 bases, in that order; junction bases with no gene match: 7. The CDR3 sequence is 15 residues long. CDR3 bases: TGTGCCAGCAGCCAGGGACAGGGAGGATATGAAAAACTGTTTTTT. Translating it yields CASSQGQGGYEKLFF.

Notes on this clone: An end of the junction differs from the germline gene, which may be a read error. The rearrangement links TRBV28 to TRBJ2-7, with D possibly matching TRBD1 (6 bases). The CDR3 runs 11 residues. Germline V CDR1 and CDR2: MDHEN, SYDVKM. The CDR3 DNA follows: TGTGCCAGCAGTTACGGACAGATATCCTTCTTC. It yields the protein CASSYGQISFF.

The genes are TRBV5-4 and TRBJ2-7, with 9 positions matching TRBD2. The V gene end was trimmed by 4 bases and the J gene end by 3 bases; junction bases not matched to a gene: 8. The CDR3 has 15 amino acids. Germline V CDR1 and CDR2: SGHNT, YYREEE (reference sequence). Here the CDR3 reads CASSPSPAGGYEQYF. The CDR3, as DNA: TGTGCCAGCAGCCCCTCGCCAGCGGGAGGCTACGAGCAGTACTTC. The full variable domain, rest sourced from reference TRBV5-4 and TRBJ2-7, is ETGVTQSPTHLIKTRGQQVTLRCSSQSGHNTVSWYQQALGQGPQFIFQYYREEENGRGNFPPRFSGLQFPNYSSELNVNALELDDSALYLCASSPSPAGGYEQYFGPGTRLTVT.

In DNA form, the CDR3 reads TGCGCCAGCAGCTCATACAGTGGAGGGGTTTATGGCTACACCTTC. This gives the protein CASSSYSGGVYGYTF. The rearrangement uses TRBV5-1 and TRBJ1-2; a possible D gene is TRBD1 (5 bases). Trimming cost V 3 bases and J 5 bases, with 17 bases left between them. CDR1 SGHRS and CDR2 YFSETQ come from the germline V gene. The CDR3 totals 15 residues.

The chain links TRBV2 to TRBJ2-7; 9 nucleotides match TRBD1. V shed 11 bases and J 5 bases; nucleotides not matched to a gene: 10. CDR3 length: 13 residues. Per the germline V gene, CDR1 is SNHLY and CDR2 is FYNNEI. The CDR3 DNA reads TGTGCCGGACGAGGGACAGGGTTCGACGAGCAGTACTTC. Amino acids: CAGRGTGFDEQYF.

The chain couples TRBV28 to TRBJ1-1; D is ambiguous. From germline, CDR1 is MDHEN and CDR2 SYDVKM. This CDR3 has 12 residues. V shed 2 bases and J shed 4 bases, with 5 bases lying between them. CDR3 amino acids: CASSLLVTEAFF. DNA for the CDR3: TGTGCCAGCAGTTTACTAGTCACTGAAGCTTTCTTT.

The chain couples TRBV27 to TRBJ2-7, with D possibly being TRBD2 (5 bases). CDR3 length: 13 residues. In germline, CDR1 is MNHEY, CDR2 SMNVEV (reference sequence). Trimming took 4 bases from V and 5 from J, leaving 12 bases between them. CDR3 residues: CASSYGISNEQYF. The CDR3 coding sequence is TGTGCCAGCAGTTACGGGATATCAAACGAGCAGTACTTC.

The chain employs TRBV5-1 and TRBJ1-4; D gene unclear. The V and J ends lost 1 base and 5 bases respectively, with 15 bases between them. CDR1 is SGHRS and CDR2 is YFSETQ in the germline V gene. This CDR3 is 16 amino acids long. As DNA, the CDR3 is TGCGCCAGCAGCTTGTTTGTCGCAGGTTCGAATGAAAAACTGTTTTTT. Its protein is CASSLFVAGSNEKLFF.